The T cell receptor beta chain under discussion was sequenced for a study of shared clonotypes between healthy human individuals. Terminally differentiated effector memory CD45RA+ cells were excluded from the naive CD8 cells, which were CD45RO-negative and positively selected for CCR7. Assay: immunoSEQ multiplex PCR; the TCRdb copy retains only in-frame clones and omits some. This repertoire shows around 1.9 million clones, about 92% found once; its top ten account for more than 1.5%. From germline, CDR1 is PRHDT and CDR2 FYEKMQ (reference sequence). This CDR3 spans 13 amino acids. The V segment lost 5 bases and the J segment 3 bases; nucleotides outside the gene matches: 3.

The chain recombines TRBV13 with TRBJ2-7, with 8 bases fitting TRBD1. Material for sequencing was naive CD8+ T cells from PBMCs. The sequence was obtained from a man aged 18 to 30 in good health. Some clones in this sample may be carry-over from other donors' samples. The CDR3 loop is CASSADRDYEQYF. The CDR3 DNA is TGTGCCAGCAGCGCGGACAGGGACTACGAGCAGTACTTC. The whole variable domain, remainder taken from reference TRBV13 and TRBJ2-7, is AAGVIQSPRHLIKEKRETATLKCYPIPRHDTVYWYQQGPGQDPQFLISFYEKMQSDKGSIPDRFSAQQFSDYHSELNMSSLELGDSALYFCASSADRDYEQYFGPGTRLTVT.